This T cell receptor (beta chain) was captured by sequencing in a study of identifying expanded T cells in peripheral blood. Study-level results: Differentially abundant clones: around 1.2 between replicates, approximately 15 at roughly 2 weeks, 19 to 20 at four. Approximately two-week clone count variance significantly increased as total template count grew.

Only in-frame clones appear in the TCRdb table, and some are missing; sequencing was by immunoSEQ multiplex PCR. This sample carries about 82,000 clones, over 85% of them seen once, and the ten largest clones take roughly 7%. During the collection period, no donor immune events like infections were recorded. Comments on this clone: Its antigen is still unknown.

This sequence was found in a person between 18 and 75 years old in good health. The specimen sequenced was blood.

CDR3 in amino acids: CASSVTGLFEKLFF. CDR3 in DNA: TGTGCCAGCAGCGTTACAGGGTTGTTTGAAAAACTGTTTTTT. This chain joins TRBV5-5 and TRBJ1-4; possible D gene TRBD1, 6 bases. Germline assignment: CDR1 SGHKS and CDR2 YYEKEE (reference sequence). V lost 4 bases to trimming and J lost 7 bases, with 14 bases between them. CDR3 size: 14 residues.